This T cell receptor (beta chain) derives from a study of OX40 agonist ivuxolimab in advanced cancers. Between the trimmed V and J ends, which lost 0 bases and 7 bases, there was a span of 12 bases. The CDR3 extends over 14 amino acids. In germline, CDR1 is SGHDN, CDR2 FVKESK. The assay was immunoSEQ multiplex PCR, and TCRdb's table has in-frame clones only and misses some. The sample lists roughly 65,000 clones, about nine tenths occurring once. On this clone: Other nucleotide sequences from this sample produce the same CDR3.

Sample: CD4+ or CD8+ T cells sorted from blood, taken in a trial of the OX40 agonist ivuxolimab. This receptor was obtained from an adult with an advanced solid tumor such as melanoma, head and neck, liver or kidney cancer. The chain is built from TRBV14 and TRBJ1-2; unclear D gene. CDR3 bases: TGTGCCAGCAGCCAAGAGAGTAAGGGAAGTGGCTACACCTTC. Protein sequence: CASSQESKGSGYTF. Filled out from reference TRBV14 and TRBJ1-2, the complete variable domain reads EAGVTQFPSHSVIEKGQTVTLRCDPISGHDNLYWYRRVMGKEIKFLLHFVKESKQDESGMPNNRFLAERTGGTYSTLKVQPAELEDSGVYFCASSQESKGSGYTFGSGTRLTVV.